What follows are 31 T cell receptor beta chains derived from one specimen sequenced in a study of shared clonotypes between healthy human individuals. The protocol was immunoSEQ multiplex PCR, while the TCRdb copy is restricted to in-frame clones and leaves out a portion. The sample records over a million clones, 95% to 97% being singletons. The sample was naive CD4+ T cells sorted from blood. Subset here: CD45RA+ positively selected. These receptors came from a man younger than 45 in good health.

This chain joins TRBV27 and TRBJ1-1, with TRBD1 matching over 7 bases. Germline V gene lookup returns CDR1 MNHEY and CDR2 SMNVEV (reference sequence). This CDR3 is 18 amino acids long. Germline trimming cut 7 bases from V and 0 bases from J; bases unmatched to any gene: 17. The CDR3 DNA reads TGTGCCAGCAACCTTGCCCCCATAGGGGGCCGGGTGAACACTGAAGCTTTCTTT. Amino acids: CASNLAPIGGRVNTEAFF.

The V call is TRBV7-3, the J call TRBJ2-1; either TRBD1 or TRBD2 may supply D (6 bases each). The CDR3 is 15 residues long. CDR1 is SGHTA, CDR2 FQGTGA, per germline. V lost 2 bases and J lost 4, with 12 bases in between. The DNA for the CDR3 is TGTGCCAGCAGCTTACTCGGGGGCCCTTACAATGAGCAGTTCTTC. It codes for CASSLLGGPYNEQFF.

The chain is built from TRBV30 and TRBJ2-7, with 9 bases lining up with TRBD1. Germline CDR1 and CDR2: GTSNPN and SVGIG (reference sequence). This CDR3 comprises 13 residues. J was trimmed by 6 bases and V by 3 bases; bases with no gene match: 6. The CDR3 here is CAWSKRTGVEQYF. In nucleotides, the CDR3 is TGTGCCTGGAGCAAGCGGACAGGGGTCGAGCAGTACTTC.

This clone was counted once. The rearrangement links TRBV6-1 to TRBJ2-6; maybe TRBD2 (5 bases). The length of the CDR3 is 13 residues. The V end lost 8 bases, the J end lost 0 bases, and 5 bases lay between the germline ends. In germline, CDR1 is MNHNS, CDR2 SASEGT. The chain's CDR3 is CASGSSGANVLTF. CDR3 sequence (DNA): TGTGCCAGCGGGAGCTCTGGGGCCAACGTCCTGACTTTC.

In nucleotides, the CDR3 is TGTGCCAGTAGTTCGGGACAGGGGGACGGAAACACCATATATTTT. Protein sequence: CASSSGQGDGNTIYF. This sequence joins TRBV19 and TRBJ1-3; 11 nucleotides align to TRBD1. The trim removed 5 bases at V and 4 bases at J, leaving 4 bases unmatched. Germline V CDR1 and CDR2: LNHDA, SQIVND (reference sequence). This CDR3 is 15 amino acids long.

Remarks on this clone: The identical CDR3 is also encoded by other nucleotide sequences in the sample. The V call is TRBV27, the J call TRBJ2-1; D might be TRBD2 (5 bases). The V gene lost 3 bases and the J gene lost 7 bases, with 13 bases spanning the gap. CDR3 length: 14 residues. Germline assignment: CDR1 MNHEY and CDR2 SMNVEV (reference sequence). CDR3 loop: CASSFRGRGNEQFF. The CDR3 DNA is TGTGCCAGCAGTTTTAGAGGGAGAGGGAATGAGCAGTTCTTC.

The chain is built from TRBV7-9 and TRBJ2-3, with 14 positions matching TRBD2. Losses at the gene ends were 5 bases for V and 6 bases for J; bases not matched to a gene: 16. This CDR3 spans 19 amino acids. Germline V gene data show CDR1 as SEHNR and CDR2 as FQNEAQ (reference sequence). CDR3 region: CASSLGLAGEGPRLDTQYF. DNA of the CDR3: TGTGCCAGCAGCCTGGGACTAGCGGGAGAGGGCCCCCGCTTGGATACGCAGTATTTT. Drawing the rest from reference TRBV7-9 and TRBJ2-3, the complete variable domain is DTGVSQNPRHKITKRGQNVTFRCDPISEHNRLYWYRQTLGQGPEFLTYFQNEAQLEKSRLLSDRFSAERPKGSFSTLEIQRTEQGDSAMYLCASSLGLAGEGPRLDTQYFGPGTRLTVL.

Points on this clone: A junction boundary mismatches the germline segment, possibly from a read error. V and J are TRBV7-9 and TRBJ2-5; a possible D gene is TRBD2 (5 bases). CDR1 and CDR2 from the germline V gene are SEHNR and FQNEAQ (reference sequence). The CDR3 has 12 amino acids. For the CDR3, the DNA is TGTGCCGGCAGCCCGACGGGGGAGACCCAGTACTTC. Translating it yields CAGSPTGETQYF.

J is TRBJ1-1 and V is TRBV6-5; TRBD1 matches at 9 bases. Looked up from germline, CDR1 is MNHEY and CDR2 is SVGAGI. This CDR3 is built from 14 residues. V lost 5 bases, J lost 7 bases, and 8 bases stayed unmatched. In DNA, the CDR3 is TGTGCCAGCAGTGTAAACAGGGGGCGGAGTGAAGCTTTCTTT. This encodes CASSVNRGRSEAFF.

The gene calls are TRBV7-8 and TRBJ1-2; 7 bases are a match to TRBD1. Trimming cost V 1 base and J 3 bases; bases outside gene matches: 11. Germline V gene data show CDR1 as SGHVS and CDR2 as FQNEAQ. The CDR3 consists of 17 residues. The CDR3 nucleotides read TGTGCCAGCAGCTTAGTGGGACAGCCCGATACTTACTATGGCTACACCTTC. Its translation: CASSLVGQPDTYYGYTF. Drawing the rest from reference TRBV7-8 and TRBJ1-2, the complete variable domain is GAGVSQSPRYKVAKRGQDVALRCDPISGHVSLFWYQQALGQGPEFLTYFQNEAQLDKSGLPSDRFFAERPEGSVSTLKIQRTQQEDSAVYLCASSLVGQPDTYYGYTFGSGTRLTVV.

V usage is TRBV6-5 and J usage is TRBJ1-4; a weak D match, TRBD1 (6 bases). Trimming shortened V by 5 bases and J by 6 bases, and 10 bases separated the two germline ends. The CDR3 length is 13 residues. Germline CDR1 is MNHEY and CDR2 is SVGAGI. CDR3 residues: CASSPRGYEKLFF. CDR3 in DNA: TGTGCCAGCAGTCCCAGGGGTTATGAAAAACTGTTTTTT.

The gene calls are TRBV2 and TRBJ2-7; tentatively, D is TRBD1 (6 bases). Looked up from germline, CDR1 is SNHLY and CDR2 is FYNNEI. V shed 7 bases and J shed 2 bases, with 12 bases lying between them. This CDR3 contains 13 residues. The CDR3 sequence is CASMGADPYEQYF. The CDR3 nucleotides are TGTGCCAGCATGGGGGCAGACCCCTACGAGCAGTACTTC.

V usage is TRBV6-5 and J usage is TRBJ2-7, with D unresolved. The CDR3 has 13 amino acids. The germline gives CDR1 MNHEY, CDR2 SVGAGI. Deletions cut 7 bases from V and 5 bases from J, with 15 bases between. CDR3 residues: CASKKGPFDEQYF. DNA of the CDR3: TGTGCCAGCAAGAAGGGCCCTTTCGACGAGCAGTACTTC.

The rearrangement uses TRBV9 and TRBJ2-2; D unclear. The germline CDR1 and CDR2 sequences are SGDLS and YYNGEE. The CDR3 runs 12 residues. V gave up 4 bases and J gave up 5 bases, with 6 bases separating them. The chain's CDR3 is CASSPATGELFF. Written as DNA, the CDR3 is TGTGCCAGCAGCCCCGCTACCGGGGAGCTGTTTTTT.

This clone appeared a few times. V usage is TRBV28 and J usage is TRBJ2-7; D gene ambiguous. There are 12 residues in the CDR3. V lost 6 bases and J lost 3, with 9 bases in between. CDR1 MDHEN and CDR2 SYDVKM come from the germline V gene. The CDR3 bases are TGTGCCAGCAGCCAAGTCCTCTACGAGCAGTACTTC. It codes for CASSQVLYEQYF.

On this clone itself: In the same sample, other DNA sequences code for this CDR3. The chain joins TRBV28 to TRBJ2-5; TRBD1 aligns across 8 bases. Germline V lookup: CDR1 MDHEN, CDR2 SYDVKM. V lost 3 bases, J lost 2 bases, and 2 bases stayed unmatched. The CDR3 is made up of 14 amino acids. The CDR3 protein is CASSLHRGQETQYF. CDR3 bases: TGTGCCAGCAGTTTGCACAGGGGGCAAGAGACCCAGTACTTC. Full variable domain (outside the CDR3, taken from reference TRBV28 and TRBJ2-5): DVKVTQSSRYLVKRTGEKVFLECVQDMDHENMFWYRQDPGLGLRLIYFSYDVKMKEKGDIPEGYSVSREKKERFSLILESASTNQTSMYLCASSLHRGQETQYFGPGTRLLVL.

The CDR3 sequence: CASTPTSGTVETQYF. Written as DNA, the CDR3 is TGTGCCAGCACTCCCACTAGCGGGACGGTGGAGACCCAGTACTTC. The V gene is TRBV6-8, the J gene TRBJ2-5; 10 bases agree with TRBD2. The CDR3 length is 15 residues. Germline CDR1 is MNHGY and CDR2 is SAAAGT. V lost 7 bases to trimming and J lost 5 bases; unmatched junction nucleotides: 10.

The V call is TRBV29-1, the J call TRBJ2-5; possible D gene TRBD1, 6 bases. This CDR3 is 11 amino acids long. The germline V gene encodes CDR1 SQVTM and CDR2 ANQGSEA. V was clipped by 8 bases and J by 6 bases, with 13 bases between them. CDR3 sequence (DNA): TGCAGCCCTCGGCAGGGGCAGACCCAGTACTTC. Residues: CSPRQGQTQYF.

CDR3 residues: CASRVTGGSTDTQYF. The CDR3 DNA sequence: TGTGCCAGCAGAGTAACAGGGGGTTCCACAGATACGCAGTATTTT. The chain couples TRBV28 to TRBJ2-3; 8 nucleotides align to TRBD1. V dropped 6 bases and J dropped 2; count of bases not matched to a gene: 7. Looked up from germline, CDR1 is MDHEN and CDR2 is SYDVKM. The CDR3 contains 15 residues.

The chain joins TRBV18 to TRBJ2-3, with TRBD1 matching 7 bases. Trimming took 3 bases from V and 5 from J; bases not matched to a gene: 8. Germline loops: CDR1 KGHSH, CDR2 LQKENI. The CDR3 has 15 amino acids. The chain's CDR3 is CASSPEQGSIDTQYF. The CDR3 region has the DNA TGTGCCAGCTCACCCGAACAGGGGTCGATAGATACGCAGTATTTT.

The genes are TRBV7-8 and TRBJ2-7; perhaps TRBD1 as D (5 bases). V was clipped by 5 bases and J by 2 bases, with 16 bases between them. The CDR3 consists of 15 residues. Germline CDR1 and CDR2: SGHVS and FQNEAQ. The CDR3 here is CASSPNLQGTYEQYF. The CDR3 nucleotides read TGTGCCAGCAGCCCCAACCTGCAGGGAACCTACGAGCAGTACTTC.

The chain links TRBV7-2 to TRBJ2-1; D is ambiguous. Looked up from germline, CDR1 is SGHTA and CDR2 is FQGNSA. V lost 3 bases and J lost 6, with 6 bases in between. The CDR3 is 12 residues long. For the CDR3, the DNA is TGTGCCAGCAGCTTCTTAGGCAATGAGCAGTTCTTC. It codes for CASSFLGNEQFF.

This clone was counted a single time. The gene calls are TRBV21-1 and TRBJ1-1; the table gives TRBD1 as D, unverified against the DNA. TRBV21-1 is reported as a pseudogene. The CDR3 contains 16 residues. The CDR3 reads CASSKDPTGANTEAFF. For the CDR3, the DNA is TGTGCCAGCAGCAAAGACCCTACAGGGGCGAACACTGAAGCTTTCTTT.

The chain employs TRBV6-1 and TRBJ2-7, with 7 bases identical to TRBD1. This CDR3 is built from 15 residues. After removal of 5 bases from V and 9 bases from J, the junction contained 16 bases not matched to a gene. Looked up from germline, CDR1 is MNHNS and CDR2 is SASEGT. CDR3 sequence: CASSTQGFPPSWQYF. The CDR3 nucleotides read TGTGCCAGCAGTACACAGGGGTTCCCGCCCTCCTGGCAGTACTTC.

The CDR3 DNA sequence: TGTGCCAGCAGCTTAGGGGGCGCCTCTGGAAACACCATATATTTT. Translation gives CASSLGGASGNTIYF. The chain combines TRBV7-6 with TRBJ1-3; tentative D call: TRBD1 (5 bases). CDR3 length equals 15 residues. Germline assignment: CDR1 SGHVS and CDR2 FNYEAQ. V dropped 1 base and J dropped 0 bases, with 7 bases sitting between them.

The chain has TRBV7-2 and TRBJ2-7; TRBD2 might be the D (6 bases). The CDR3 runs to 17 residues. Looked up from germline, CDR1 is SGHTA and CDR2 is FQGNSA. Trimming removed 0 bases at V and 1 base at J, with 16 bases between. The CDR3 nucleotides read TGTGCCAGCAGCTTAGCGGGGGGTATGCGTTATTCCTACGAGCAGTACTTC. This gives the protein CASSLAGGMRYSYEQYF.

This clone was seen more than once but under ten times. The chain is built from TRBV5-1 and TRBJ2-7; D gene ambiguous. Trimming removed 1 base at V and 1 base at J, with 12 bases between. CDR1 SGHRS and CDR2 YFSETQ come from the germline V gene. CDR3 size: 15 residues. The CDR3 region has the DNA TGCGCCAGCAGCTTGTTTAGTCAGTCTTCCTACGAGCAGTACTTC. It specifies CASSLFSQSSYEQYF.

The CDR3 DNA follows: TGCGCCAGCAGCTTGGCCACGGATGGGAACACTGAAGCTTTCTTT. Protein: CASSLATDGNTEAFF. The V gene is TRBV5-1, the J gene TRBJ1-1, with no clear D. Germline CDR1 reads SGHRS; CDR2 reads YFSETQ. The CDR3 consists of 15 residues. Trimming pared 0 bases from V and 1 base from J, leaving 10 bases between.

V is TRBV6-1 and J is TRBJ1-1; D gene ambiguous. The germline gives CDR1 MNHNS, CDR2 SASEGT. Trimming took off 4 bases at V and 0 bases at J, with 9 bases between the two ends. The CDR3 contains 14 residues. In nucleotides, the CDR3 is TGTGCCAGCAGTGCAAGAGGGATGAACACTGAAGCTTTCTTT. Translation: CASSARGMNTEAFF.

The V gene is TRBV5-4, the J gene TRBJ2-5, with D maybe TRBD1 (6 bases). This CDR3 spans 13 amino acids. CDR1 and CDR2 (germline): SGHNT, YYREEE (reference sequence). The V end lost 4 bases, the J end lost 5 bases, and 12 bases lay between the germline ends. CDR3 region: CASSTTGWETQYF. In nucleotides, the CDR3 is TGTGCCAGCAGCACTACAGGGTGGGAGACCCAGTACTTC.

The chain couples TRBV5-1 to TRBJ2-7; 11 bases match TRBD2. This CDR3 has 16 residues. The junction had 9 bases not matched to a gene; V was cut back by 4 bases and J by 3 bases. From germline, CDR1 is SGHRS and CDR2 YFSETQ. The DNA for the CDR3 is TGCGCCAGCAGCCCGGCAGGGACTAGCGGTCTCTACGAGCAGTACTTC. It translates to CASSPAGTSGLYEQYF.